This TCR beta chain was recorded in a study of T-cell reconstitution after alpha-beta-depleted transplantation in children. The CDR3 runs to 15 residues. Germline V gene data show CDR1 as SGHTA and CDR2 as FQGNSA. V was clipped by 5 bases and J by 2 bases, with 14 bases between them. Preparation of the TCRbeta library involved a method that used unique molecular identifiers. Each CDR3 protein gets one entry after TCRdb re-called the PCR reads with MiXCR. The table records 500,000 or so distinct CDR3 sequences, 30% to 35% of them present only once. Only one count was recorded for this clonotype. The sequences come from PBMCs from the stem cell graft donor, collected from the stem cell graft. The TCR was taken from a human donor who donated a stem cell graft to a child with aplastic anemia. The V gene is TRBV7-2, the J gene TRBJ2-3; tentative D call: TRBD2 (5 bases). The CDR3 sequence is CASSATRDITDTQYF. Written as DNA, the CDR3 is TGTGCCAGCAGCGCCACCCGGGATATCACAGATACGCAGTATTTT.